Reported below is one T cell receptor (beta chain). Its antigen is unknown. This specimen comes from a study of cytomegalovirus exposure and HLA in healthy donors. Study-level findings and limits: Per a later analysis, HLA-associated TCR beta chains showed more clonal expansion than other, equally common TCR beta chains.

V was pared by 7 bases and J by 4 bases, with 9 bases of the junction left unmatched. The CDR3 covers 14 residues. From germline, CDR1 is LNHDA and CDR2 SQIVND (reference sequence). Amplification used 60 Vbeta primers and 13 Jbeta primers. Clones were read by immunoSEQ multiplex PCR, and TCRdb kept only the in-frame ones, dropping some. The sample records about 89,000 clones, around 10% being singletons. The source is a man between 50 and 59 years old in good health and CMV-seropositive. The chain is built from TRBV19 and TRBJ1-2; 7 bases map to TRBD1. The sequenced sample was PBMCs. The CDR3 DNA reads TGTGCCAGTACCCAGACAGGGAAAGGCTATGGCTACACCTTC. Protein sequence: CASTQTGKGYGYTF.